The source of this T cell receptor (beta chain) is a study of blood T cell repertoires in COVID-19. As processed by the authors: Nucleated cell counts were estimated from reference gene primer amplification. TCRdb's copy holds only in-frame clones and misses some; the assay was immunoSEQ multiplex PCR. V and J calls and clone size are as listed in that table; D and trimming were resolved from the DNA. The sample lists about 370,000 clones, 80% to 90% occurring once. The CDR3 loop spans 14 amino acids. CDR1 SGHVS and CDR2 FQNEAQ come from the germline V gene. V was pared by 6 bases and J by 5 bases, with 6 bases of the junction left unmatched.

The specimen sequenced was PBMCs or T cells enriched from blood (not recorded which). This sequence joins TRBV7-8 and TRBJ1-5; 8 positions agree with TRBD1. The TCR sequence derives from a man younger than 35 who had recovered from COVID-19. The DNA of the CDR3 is TGTGCCAGCAGATCCGACAGGGGCTATCAGCCCCAGCATTTT. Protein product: CASRSDRGYQPQHF.